A selection of T cell receptor beta chains follows, all from one sample in a study of vaccination and CD4 T cells after COVID-19. Antigen specificity for these receptors is unknown. Using its own MiXCR run on the PCR reads, TCRdb lists one record per CDR3 protein. Seen here are about 14,000 distinct CDR3 sequences, roughly two fifths observed once, and the top ten hold roughly 9.2%. The specimen was CD4+ T cells from blood, cultured in vitro, collected after SARS-CoV-2 vaccination. The receptors were gathered from a human donor who had recovered from COVID-19. CDR3s include the opening cysteine and the closing phenylalanine or tryptophan. Each record gives: D gene, clone size, V gene, J gene, CDR3 protein, CDR3 DNA. A D gene is named only where the DNA matches it firmly. Clone size is not always given. Where it is, it says once, few, many or a class for expanded clones.

D: .
size: few
V: TRBV6-1
J: TRBJ1-6
CDR3: CASRETGSSYNSPLHF
DNA: TGTGCCAGCAGAGAGACAGGAAGCTCCTATAATTCACCCCTCCACTTT

D: .
size: .
V: TRBV7-9
J: TRBJ2-5
CDR3: CASSLGAYQETQYF
DNA: TGTGCCAGCAGCTTAGGAGCTTACCAAGAGACCCAGTACTTC

D: TRBD2
size: .
V: TRBV20-1
J: TRBJ2-1
CDR3: CSSGRALGQFF
DNA: TGCAGTAGCGGGAGGGCCCTCGGGCAGTTCTTC

D: .
size: .
V: TRBV6-1
J: TRBJ1-5
CDR3: CASRKIVHNSNQPQHF
DNA: TGTGCCAGCAGGAAAATAGTCCATAATAGCAATCAGCCCCAGCATTTT

D: .
size: once
V: TRBV6-5
J: TRBJ2-4
CDR3: CASSYTNMTGRGKNIQYF
DNA: TGTGCCAGCAGTTACACGAACATGACAGGCCGGGGGAAAAACATTCAGTACTTC

D: TRBD2
size: .
V: TRBV19
J: TRBJ2-7
CDR3: CASSLLGLAGGQNEQYF
DNA: TGTGCCAGTAGTCTTCTCGGACTAGCGGGGGGCCAAAATGAGCAGTACTTC

D: TRBD1
size: .
V: TRBV2
J: TRBJ2-1
CDR3: CASRGTDYNEQFF
DNA: TGTGCCAGCAGGGGGACAGATTACAATGAGCAGTTCTTC

D: TRBD1
size: few
V: TRBV6-5
J: TRBJ1-2
CDR3: CASSYSQWTGTGYTF
DNA: TGTGCCAGCAGTTACTCGCAGTGGACAGGAACTGGCTACACCTTC

D: TRBD1
size: .
V: TRBV27
J: TRBJ1-5
CDR3: CASGQGALIGNQPQHF
DNA: TGTGCCAGCGGGCAGGGGGCGCTTATTGGCAATCAGCCCCAGCATTTT

D: .
size: .
V: TRBV19
J: TRBJ2-2
CDR3: CASSMTHNTGELFF
DNA: TGTGCCAGTAGTATGACCCATAACACCGGGGAGCTGTTTTTT

D: .
size: few
V: TRBV20-1
J: TRBJ1-1
CDR3: CSVKTNKGREAFF
DNA: TGCAGTGTTAAAACAAATAAAGGGAGGGAGGCTTTCTTT

D: TRBD1
size: .
V: TRBV28
J: TRBJ1-1
CDR3: CASSLLRGQGVGAEAFF
DNA: TGTGCCAGCAGTTTATTACGGGGACAGGGGGTGGGCGCTGAAGCTTTCTTT

D: .
size: .
V: TRBV5-1
J: TRBJ1-1
CDR3: CASSPGVNTEAFF
DNA: TGCGCCAGCAGCCCAGGGGTGAACACTGAAGCTTTCTTT

D: TRBD1
size: large
V: TRBV20-1
J: TRBJ1-5
CDR3: CSARPQGGGTGNQPQHF
DNA: TGCAGTGCTCGGCCTCAGGGAGGGGGCACGGGCAATCAGCCCCAGCATTTT

D: TRBD1
size: .
V: TRBV7-3
J: TRBJ2-7
CDR3: CASSPQGVPAYEQYF
DNA: TGTGCCAGCAGCCCACAGGGGGTGCCTGCCTACGAGCAGTACTTC

D: TRBD2
size: once
V: TRBV5-4
J: TRBJ2-1
CDR3: CASSSAGRLANYNEQFF
DNA: TGTGCCAGCAGCTCGGCGGGGAGACTAGCGAACTACAATGAGCAGTTCTTC

D: TRBD1
size: few
V: TRBV7-6
J: TRBJ2-7
CDR3: CASSLGTGLYEQYF
DNA: TGTGCCAGCAGCCTCGGGACAGGGCTCTACGAGCAGTACTTC

D: TRBD2
size: .
V: TRBV7-8
J: TRBJ2-5
CDR3: CASSLFTSGGRRETQYF
DNA: TGTGCCAGCAGCTTATTTACTAGCGGGGGAAGGAGAGAGACCCAGTACTTC

D: .
size: .
V: TRBV28
J: TRBJ1-5
CDR3: CASSLTSGNQPQHF
DNA: TGTGCCAGCAGTCTAACTAGCGGGAATCAGCCCCAGCATTTT